The clone carrying this T cell receptor (beta chain) was observed many times. This sample stems from a study of T cells after yellow fever vaccination. From the 5' RACE reads, TCRdb called clonotypes with MiXCR, one entry per CDR3 protein. Of some 300,000 distinct CDR3 sequences in the sample, under 9% were seen once. Germline CDR1 and CDR2: DFQATT and SNEGSKA (reference sequence). The CDR3 covers 14 residues. This chain uses TRBV20-1 with TRBJ2-2; 11 bases are shared with TRBD2. The receptor's source is a man between 18 and 35 years old who received the YFV17D yellow fever vaccine. This specimen was CD4+ T cells sorted from PBMCs, taken 5 days after the yellow fever booster vaccination. Here the CDR3 DNA reads TGCAAACACCGACTAGCGGGAAACACCGGGGAGCTGTTTTTT. Translating it yields CKHRLAGNTGELFF.